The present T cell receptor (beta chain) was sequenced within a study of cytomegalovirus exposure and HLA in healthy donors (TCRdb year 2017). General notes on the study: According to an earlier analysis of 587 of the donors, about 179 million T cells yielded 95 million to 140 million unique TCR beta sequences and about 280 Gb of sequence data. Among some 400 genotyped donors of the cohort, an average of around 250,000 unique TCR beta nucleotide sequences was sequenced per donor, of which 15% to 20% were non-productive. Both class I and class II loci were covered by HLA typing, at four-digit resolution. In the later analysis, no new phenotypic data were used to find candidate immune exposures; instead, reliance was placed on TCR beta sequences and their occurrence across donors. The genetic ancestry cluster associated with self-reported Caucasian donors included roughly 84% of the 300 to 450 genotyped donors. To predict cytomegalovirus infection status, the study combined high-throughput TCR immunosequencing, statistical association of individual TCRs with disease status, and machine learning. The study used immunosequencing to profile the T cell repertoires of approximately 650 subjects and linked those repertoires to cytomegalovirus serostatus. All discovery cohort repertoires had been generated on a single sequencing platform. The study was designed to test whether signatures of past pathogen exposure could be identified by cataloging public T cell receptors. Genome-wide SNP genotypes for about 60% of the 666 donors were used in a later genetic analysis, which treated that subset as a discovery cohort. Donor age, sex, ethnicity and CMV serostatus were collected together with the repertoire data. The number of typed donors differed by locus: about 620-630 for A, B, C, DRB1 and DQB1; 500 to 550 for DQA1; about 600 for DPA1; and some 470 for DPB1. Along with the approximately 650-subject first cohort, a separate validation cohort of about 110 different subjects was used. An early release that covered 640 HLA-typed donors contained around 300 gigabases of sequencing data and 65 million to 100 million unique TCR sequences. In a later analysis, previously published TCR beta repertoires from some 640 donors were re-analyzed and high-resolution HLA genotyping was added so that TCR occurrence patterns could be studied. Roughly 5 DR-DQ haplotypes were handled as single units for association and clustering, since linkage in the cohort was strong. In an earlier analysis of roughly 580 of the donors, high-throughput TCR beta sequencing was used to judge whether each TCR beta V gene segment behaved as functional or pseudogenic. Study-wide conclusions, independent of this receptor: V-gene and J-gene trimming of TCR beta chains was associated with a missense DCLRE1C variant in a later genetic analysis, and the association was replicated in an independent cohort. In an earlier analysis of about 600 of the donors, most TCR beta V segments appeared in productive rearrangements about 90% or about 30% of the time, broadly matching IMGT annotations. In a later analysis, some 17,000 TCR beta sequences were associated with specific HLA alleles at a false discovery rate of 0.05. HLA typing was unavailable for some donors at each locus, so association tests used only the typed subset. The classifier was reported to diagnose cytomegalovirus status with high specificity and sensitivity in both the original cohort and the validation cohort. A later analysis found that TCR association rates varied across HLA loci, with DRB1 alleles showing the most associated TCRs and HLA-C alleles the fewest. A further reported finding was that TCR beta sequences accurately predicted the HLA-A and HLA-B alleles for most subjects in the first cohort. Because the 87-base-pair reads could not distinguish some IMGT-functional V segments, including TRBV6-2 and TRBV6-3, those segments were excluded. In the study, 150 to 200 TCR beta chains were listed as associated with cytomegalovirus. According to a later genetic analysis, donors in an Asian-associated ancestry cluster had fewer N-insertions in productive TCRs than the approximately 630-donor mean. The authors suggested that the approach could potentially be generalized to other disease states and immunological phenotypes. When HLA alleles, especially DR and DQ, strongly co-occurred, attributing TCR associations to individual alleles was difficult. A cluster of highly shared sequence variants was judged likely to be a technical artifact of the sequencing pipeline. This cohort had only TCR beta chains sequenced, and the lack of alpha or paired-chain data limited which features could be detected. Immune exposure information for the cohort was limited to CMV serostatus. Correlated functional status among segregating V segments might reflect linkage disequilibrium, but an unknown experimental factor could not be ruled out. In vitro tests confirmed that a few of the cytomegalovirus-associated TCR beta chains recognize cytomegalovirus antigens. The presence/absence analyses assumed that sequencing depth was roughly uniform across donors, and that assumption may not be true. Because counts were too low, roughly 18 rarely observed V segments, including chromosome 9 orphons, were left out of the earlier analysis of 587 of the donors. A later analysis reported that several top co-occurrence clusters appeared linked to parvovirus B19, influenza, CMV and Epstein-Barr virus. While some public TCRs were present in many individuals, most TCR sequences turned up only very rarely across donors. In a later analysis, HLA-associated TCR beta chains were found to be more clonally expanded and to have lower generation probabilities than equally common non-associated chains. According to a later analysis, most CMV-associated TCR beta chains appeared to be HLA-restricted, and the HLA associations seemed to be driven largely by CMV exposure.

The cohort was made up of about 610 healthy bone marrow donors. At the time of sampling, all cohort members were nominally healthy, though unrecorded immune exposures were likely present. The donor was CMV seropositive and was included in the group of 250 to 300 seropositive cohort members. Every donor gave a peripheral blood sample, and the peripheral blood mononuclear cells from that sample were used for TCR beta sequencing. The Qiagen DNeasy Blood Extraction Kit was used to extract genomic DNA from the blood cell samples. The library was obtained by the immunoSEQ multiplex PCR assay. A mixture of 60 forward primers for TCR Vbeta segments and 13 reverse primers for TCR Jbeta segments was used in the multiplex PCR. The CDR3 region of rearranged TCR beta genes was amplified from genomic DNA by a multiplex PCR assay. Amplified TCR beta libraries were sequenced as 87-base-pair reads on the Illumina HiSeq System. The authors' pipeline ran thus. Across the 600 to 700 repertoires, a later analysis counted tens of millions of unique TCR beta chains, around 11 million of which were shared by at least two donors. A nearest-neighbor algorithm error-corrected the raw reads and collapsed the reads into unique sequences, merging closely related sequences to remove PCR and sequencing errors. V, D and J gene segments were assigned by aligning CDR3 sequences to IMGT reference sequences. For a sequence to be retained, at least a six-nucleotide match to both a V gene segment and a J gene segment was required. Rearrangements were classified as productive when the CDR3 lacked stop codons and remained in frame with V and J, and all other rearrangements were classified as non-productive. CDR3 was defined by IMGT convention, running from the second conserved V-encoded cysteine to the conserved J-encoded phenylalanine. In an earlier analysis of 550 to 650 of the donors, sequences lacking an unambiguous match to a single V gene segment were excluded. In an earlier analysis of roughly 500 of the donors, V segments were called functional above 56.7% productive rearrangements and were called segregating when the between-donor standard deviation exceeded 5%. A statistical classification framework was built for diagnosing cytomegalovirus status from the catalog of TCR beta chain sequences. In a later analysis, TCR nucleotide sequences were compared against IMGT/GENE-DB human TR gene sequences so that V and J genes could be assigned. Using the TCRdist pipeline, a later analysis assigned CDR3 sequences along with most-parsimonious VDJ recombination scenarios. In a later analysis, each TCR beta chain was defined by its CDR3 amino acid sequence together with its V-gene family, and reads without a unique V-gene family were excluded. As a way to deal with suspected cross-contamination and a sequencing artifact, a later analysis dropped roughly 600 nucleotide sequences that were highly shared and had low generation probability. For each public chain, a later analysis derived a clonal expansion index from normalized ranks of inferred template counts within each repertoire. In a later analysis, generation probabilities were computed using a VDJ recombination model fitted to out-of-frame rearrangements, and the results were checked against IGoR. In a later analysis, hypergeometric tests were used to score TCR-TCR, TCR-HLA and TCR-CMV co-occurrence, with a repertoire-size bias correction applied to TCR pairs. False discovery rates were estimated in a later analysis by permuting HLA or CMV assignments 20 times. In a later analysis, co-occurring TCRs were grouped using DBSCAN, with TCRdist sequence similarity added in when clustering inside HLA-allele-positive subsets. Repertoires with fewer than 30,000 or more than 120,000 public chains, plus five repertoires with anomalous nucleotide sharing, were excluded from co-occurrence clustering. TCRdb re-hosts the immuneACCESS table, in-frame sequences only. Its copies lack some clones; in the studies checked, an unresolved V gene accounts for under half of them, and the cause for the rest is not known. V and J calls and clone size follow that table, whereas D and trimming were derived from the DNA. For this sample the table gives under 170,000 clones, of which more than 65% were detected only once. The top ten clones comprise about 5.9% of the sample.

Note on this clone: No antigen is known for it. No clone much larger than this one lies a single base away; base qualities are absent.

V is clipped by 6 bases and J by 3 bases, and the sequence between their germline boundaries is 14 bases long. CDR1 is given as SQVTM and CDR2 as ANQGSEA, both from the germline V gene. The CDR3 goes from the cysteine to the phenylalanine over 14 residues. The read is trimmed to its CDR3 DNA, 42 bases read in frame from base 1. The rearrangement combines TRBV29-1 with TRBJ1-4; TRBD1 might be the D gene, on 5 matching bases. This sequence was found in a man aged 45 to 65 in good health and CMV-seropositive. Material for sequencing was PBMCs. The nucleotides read TGCAGCGTGCCGGGAGGGGTGGCTAATGAAAAACTGTTTTTT. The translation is CSVPGGVANEKLFF.